Shown below are 30 T cell receptor beta chains from a single sample sequenced in a study of control samples from healthy donors and cancer patients. Data came from immunoSEQ multiplex PCR; TCRdb stores just in-frame clones and leaves some out. The table has around 50,000 clones, roughly nine tenths seen once; the top ten hold roughly 1.5%. Source material: PBMCs. The receptors were sampled from a man aged 40-49 years with colorectal cancer.

This clone was detected a few times. The J gene is TRBJ2-5, the V gene TRBV2; D call uncertain. This CDR3 is built from 11 residues. Trimming left V 1 base short and J 5 bases short, with 2 bases between. Per germline, CDR1 SNHLY and CDR2 FYNNEI. CDR3 region: CASSEDETQYF. CDR3 in DNA: TGTGCCAGCAGTGAAGACGAGACCCAGTACTTC.

The gene calls are TRBV5-8 and TRBJ1-1; D ambiguous. The CDR3 is 17 amino acids. Trimming took off 6 bases at V and 0 bases at J, with 21 bases between the two ends. The germline CDR1 and CDR2 sequences are SGHTS and YDEGEE. The CDR3 loop reads CASTSLLGSSMNTEAFF. CDR3 bases: TGTGCCAGCACCAGCTTACTAGGATCCTCGATGAACACTGAAGCTTTCTTT.

This clone was found once. The rearrangement links TRBV3-1 (or the pseudogene TRBV3-2) to TRBJ1-2; 11 nucleotides match TRBD1. This CDR3 has 17 residues. The germline CDR1 and CDR2 sequences are LGHDT and YNNKEL (reference sequence). V was pared by 6 bases and J by 6 bases, with 15 bases of the junction left unmatched. CDR3 sequence reads: CASSQTRTGGARNGYTF. CDR3 DNA sequence: TGTGCCAGCAGTCAGACCCGGACAGGGGGCGCCAGGAATGGCTACACCTTC.

In nucleotides, the CDR3 is TGCGCCAGCAGCTTGCCCGGCACTGAAGCTTTCTTT. Translation gives CASSLPGTEAFF. This rearrangement joins TRBV5-1 to TRBJ1-1; D is unresolved. In germline, CDR1 is SGHRS, CDR2 YFSETQ. V was shortened by 1 base and J by 4 bases, with 5 bases between the two germline ends. The CDR3 contains 12 residues.

This chain uses TRBV6-6 with TRBJ2-1, with 8 bases that match TRBD2. Unmatched junction bases numbered 12, after V lost 5 bases and J lost 3 bases. The germline V gene has CDR1 MNHNY and CDR2 SVGAGI (reference sequence). The CDR3 is 17 amino acids. The CDR3 DNA reads TGTGCCAGCAGTCCCGCAGCTAGCGGGTTGGGCTACAATGAGCAGTTCTTC. Its translation is CASSPAASGLGYNEQFF.

V and J are TRBV7-2 and TRBJ2-7, with TRBD2 as a possible D gene (6 bases). In germline, CDR1 is SGHTA, CDR2 FQGNSA. The CDR3 has 15 residues. Trimming took 0 bases from V and 0 from J, leaving 9 bases between them. The CDR3 is CASSLAGGTSYEQYF. Written as DNA, the CDR3 is TGTGCCAGCAGCTTAGCGGGAGGTACCTCCTACGAGCAGTACTTC.

V gene TRBV7-9 combines with J gene TRBJ2-2; D is undetermined. This CDR3 is built from 14 residues. Per germline, CDR1 SEHNR and CDR2 FQNEAQ (reference sequence). V dropped 5 bases and J dropped 3 bases, with 10 bases sitting between them. The DNA for the CDR3 is TGTGCCAGCAGCCCGTACTCTTACACCGGGGAGCTGTTTTTT. As protein: CASSPYSYTGELFF.

The chain combines TRBV10-1 with TRBJ2-5; D remains ambiguous. CDR3 length: 11 residues. Per germline, CDR1 WNHNN and CDR2 SYGVQD (reference sequence). V shed 6 bases and J shed 4 bases, with 6 bases lying between them. CDR3 protein: CASSEGETQYF. In nucleotides, the CDR3 is TGCGCCAGCAGCGAAGGAGAGACCCAGTACTTC.

This clone showed up just once. V usage is TRBV19 and J usage is TRBJ1-1; D is possibly TRBD1 (5 bases). The germline CDR1 and CDR2 sequences are LNHDA and SQIVND (reference sequence). There are 15 residues in the CDR3. V was shortened by 4 bases and J by 10 bases, with 22 bases between the two germline ends. CDR3 region: CASSNRLGGITTAFF. DNA of the CDR3: TGTGCCAGTAGTAACCGACTCGGGGGTATTACTACAGCTTTCTTT. The full variable domain, in which reference TRBV19 and TRBJ1-1 provide the parts outside the CDR3, is DGGITQSPKYLFRKEGQNVTLSCEQNLNHDAMYWYRQDPGQGLRLIYYSQIVNDFQKGDIAEGYSVSREKKESFPLTVTSAQKNPTAFYLCASSNRLGGITTAFFGQGTRLTVV.

This chain joins TRBV27 and TRBJ2-7, with D unresolved. This CDR3 comprises 12 residues. In germline, CDR1 is MNHEY, CDR2 SMNVEV (reference sequence). V was cut by 6 bases and J by 6 bases, with 12 bases left in between. CDR3 loop: CASRVRGGEQYF. The CDR3, as DNA: TGTGCCAGCAGGGTCAGAGGCGGCGAGCAGTACTTC.

This chain joins TRBV6-5 and TRBJ2-3; possible D gene TRBD2, 6 bases. Germline lookup yields CDR1 MNHEY and CDR2 SVGAGI. Trimming pared 0 bases from V and 1 base from J, leaving 11 bases between. This CDR3 is 16 amino acids long. CDR3 in amino acids: CASSYSRGPRTDTQYF. DNA of the CDR3: TGTGCCAGCAGTTACTCGCGGGGACCACGCACAGATACGCAGTATTTT.

Written as DNA, the CDR3 is TGTGCCAGCAGCCCCCGGGCCATCAGGGGTACGCAGTATTTT. Its protein product is CASSPRAIRGTQYF. The rearrangement uses TRBV7-2 and TRBJ2-3, with D possibly TRBD1 on 6 matching bases. V was trimmed by 5 bases and J by 8 bases, leaving 17 bases between them. Germline V gives CDR1 SGHTA, CDR2 FQGNSA. There are 14 residues in the CDR3.

V gene TRBV24-1 combines with J gene TRBJ2-1, with 7 bases aligning to TRBD2. The CDR3 covers 11 residues. J was trimmed by 10 bases and V by 6 bases; bases with no gene match: 2. Germline-derived CDR1 and CDR2 are KGHDR and SFDVKD. In nucleotides, the CDR3 is TGTGCCACCAGTATGGGAGGGGAGCAGTTCTTC. It yields the protein CATSMGGEQFF.

The chain is built from TRBV11-2 and TRBJ1-6; D is uncertain. The CDR3 contains 16 residues. With 1 base removed from V and 0 bases from J, the gap between germline ends came to 7 bases. In germline, CDR1 is SGHAT, CDR2 FQNNGV. In DNA, the CDR3 is TGTGCCAGCAGCTTAGTTCCCGTCTCCTATAATTCACCCCTCCACTTT. Residues: CASSLVPVSYNSPLHF.

The CDR3 region is CAWREAGATDTQYF. CDR3 DNA sequence: TGTGCCTGGAGAGAAGCGGGAGCCACAGATACGCAGTATTTT. V is TRBV30 and J is TRBJ2-3; 8 bases are shared with TRBD2. With V trimmed by 3 bases and J by 2 bases, 4 bases remained unmatched. The CDR3 covers 14 residues. Germline CDR1 and CDR2: GTSNPN and SVGIG (reference sequence).

The chain carries TRBV19 and TRBJ2-4; 8 bases line up with TRBD2. CDR3 length: 13 residues. From germline, CDR1 is LNHDA and CDR2 SQIVND (reference sequence). V gave up 10 bases and J gave up 6 bases; unmatched junction bases: 8. CDR3 DNA sequence: TGTGCCACCGGACTAGCCCCTGGAAACATTCAGTACTTC. It yields the protein CATGLAPGNIQYF.

This chain joins TRBV9 and TRBJ2-3; 11 nucleotides line up with TRBD1. CDR1 is SGDLS and CDR2 is YYNGEE in the germline V gene. The V segment lost 0 bases and the J segment 7 bases; nucleotides outside the gene matches: 10. The CDR3 spans 17 residues. The CDR3 loop is CASSVDDGDRGRNTQYF. In DNA form, the CDR3 reads TGTGCCAGCAGCGTAGACGATGGGGACAGGGGGAGAAATACGCAGTATTTT.

The chain combines TRBV2 with TRBJ1-5; the D gene is possibly TRBD1 (5 bases). This CDR3 has 14 amino acids. Germline V CDR1 and CDR2: SNHLY, FYNNEI. V dropped 5 bases and J dropped 6 bases, with 14 bases sitting between them. The CDR3 region is CASSTGGVSQPQHF. The CDR3 bases are TGTGCCAGCAGTACCGGGGGTGTGAGTCAGCCCCAGCATTTT.

The chain couples TRBV18 to TRBJ2-7; TRBD2 matches at 10 bases. Trimming removed 0 bases from V and 1 base from J; junction bases left unmatched: 3. This CDR3 contains 16 residues. CDR1 KGHSH and CDR2 LQKENI come from the germline V gene. The CDR3 DNA is TGTGCCAGCTCACCACCGCTAGCGGGGGATTCCTACGAGCAGTACTTC. It specifies CASSPPLAGDSYEQYF.

Only one count was recorded for this clone. This rearrangement joins TRBV6-2 or TRBV6-3 to TRBJ2-3, with TRBD2 matching 12 bases. CDR1 and CDR2 (germline): MNHEY, SVGEGT. There are 16 residues in the CDR3. Losses at the gene ends were 6 bases for V and 2 bases for J; bases not matched to a gene: 6. The CDR3 bases are TGTGCCAGCAGCCTACTAGCGGGAGGCCTCACAGATACGCAGTATTTT. Translating gives CASSLLAGGLTDTQYF.

This chain joins TRBV6-5 and TRBJ1-2; the match to TRBD1 covers 10 bases. This CDR3 is built from 15 residues. J lost 6 bases, V lost 5 bases, and 9 bases had no gene match. Per the germline V gene, CDR1 is MNHEY and CDR2 is SVGAGI. In nucleotides, the CDR3 is TGTGCCAGCAGTCCAATCCGGGACAGGGGTGATGGCTACACCTTC. Translation: CASSPIRDRGDGYTF.

V and J are TRBV4-1 and TRBJ1-5; D remains unclear. V was shortened by 1 base and J by 5 bases, with 9 bases between the two germline ends. The germline gives CDR1 MGHRA, CDR2 YSYEKL. The CDR3 is made up of 14 amino acids. CDR3 amino acids: CASSQGGSDQPQHF. The CDR3 coding sequence is TGCGCCAGCAGCCAAGGTGGGAGCGATCAGCCCCAGCATTTT.

V usage is TRBV12-5 and J usage is TRBJ2-1; possible D gene TRBD1, 5 bases. V lost 2 bases and J 8 bases, leaving 13 bases between the germline ends. Germline values: CDR1 LGHNT, CDR2 FRNRAP. There are 14 residues in the CDR3. CDR3: CASGLPRQSDEQFF. In DNA, the CDR3 is TGTGCTAGTGGTTTGCCAAGACAGTCAGATGAGCAGTTCTTC.

The gene calls are TRBV14 and TRBJ1-6; TRBD1 matches at 8 bases. The germline V gene encodes CDR1 SGHDN and CDR2 FVKESK. Trimming at V came to 4 bases and at J to 3 bases, leaving 2 bases not matched to a gene. CDR3 length: 15 amino acids. The CDR3 loop reads CASSRTGNYNSPLHF. The CDR3 nucleotides read TGTGCCAGCAGCCGGACAGGGAACTATAATTCACCCCTCCACTTT.

This rearrangement joins TRBV20-1 to TRBJ2-3, with D unresolved. The germline gives CDR1 DFQATT, CDR2 SNEGSKA (reference sequence). V was pared by 3 bases and J by 2 bases, with 12 bases between. The CDR3 runs 14 residues. The CDR3, as DNA: TGCAGTGCTAGTCCCCAAGACCCCACAGATACGCAGTATTTT. Translating it yields CSASPQDPTDTQYF.

CDR3 bases: TGTGCCAGCAGTTCAAGGAGCGGGACTAGCGGGAGTAATGAGCAGTTCTTC. Protein product: CASSSRSGTSGSNEQFF. This chain connects TRBV28 to TRBJ2-1; 14 bases agree with TRBD2. The CDR3 loop spans 17 amino acids. V trimming: 4 bases; J trimming: 7 bases; junction bases outside the gene matches: 9. The V gene's germline CDR1 is MDHEN and CDR2 SYDVKM.

This sequence joins TRBV7-6 and TRBJ2-5; 9 bases map to TRBD2. The CDR3 has 21 residues. Germline CDR1 SGHVS, CDR2 FNYEAQ. The junction had 19 bases not matched to a gene; V was cut back by 1 base and J by 1 base. The CDR3 spells CASSLVRRILGLAGPQETQYF. The CDR3 nucleotides are TGTGCCAGCAGCTTAGTCCGACGCATTCTGGGCCTAGCGGGACCCCAAGAGACCCAGTACTTC.

V is TRBV24-1 and J is TRBJ2-6; D is unresolved. Germline values: CDR1 KGHDR, CDR2 SFDVKD. V was clipped by 4 bases and J by 0 bases, with 3 bases between them. CDR3 length: 14 amino acids. For the CDR3, the DNA is TGTGCCACCAGTGAAGGCTCTGGGGCCAACGTCCTGACTTTC. It translates to CATSEGSGANVLTF.

CDR3 nucleotides: TGTGCCAGCAGCGAAAGGCGCATACGCAATGAGCAGTTCTTC. This codes for CASSERRIRNEQFF. J is TRBJ2-1 and V is TRBV7-8; D unclear. V gave up 5 bases and J gave up 6 bases, with 14 bases separating them. CDR1 is SGHVS, CDR2 FQNEAQ, per germline. This CDR3 contains 14 residues.

CDR3 loop: CASSFRLAETQYF. CDR3 bases: TGTGCCAGCAGTTTTCGACTAGCAGAGACCCAGTACTTC. The rearrangement links TRBV27 to TRBJ2-5; 7 bases are a match to TRBD2. The CDR3 extends over 13 amino acids. V lost 3 bases, J lost 4 bases, and 2 bases stayed unmatched. Germline lookup yields CDR1 MNHEY and CDR2 SMNVEV (reference sequence).